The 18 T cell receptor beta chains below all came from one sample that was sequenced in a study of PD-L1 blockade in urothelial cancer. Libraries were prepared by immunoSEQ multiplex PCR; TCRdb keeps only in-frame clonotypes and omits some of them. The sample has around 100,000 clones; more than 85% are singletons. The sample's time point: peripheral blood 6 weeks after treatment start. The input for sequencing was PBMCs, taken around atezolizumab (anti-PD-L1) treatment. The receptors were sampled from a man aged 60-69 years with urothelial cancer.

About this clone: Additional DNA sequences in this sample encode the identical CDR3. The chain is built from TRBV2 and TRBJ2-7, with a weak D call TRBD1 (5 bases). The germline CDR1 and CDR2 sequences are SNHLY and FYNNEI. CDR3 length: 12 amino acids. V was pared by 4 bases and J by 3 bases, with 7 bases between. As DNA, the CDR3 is TGTGCCAGCAGTGGCAGGGTCTACGAGCAGTACTTC. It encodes CASSGRVYEQYF.

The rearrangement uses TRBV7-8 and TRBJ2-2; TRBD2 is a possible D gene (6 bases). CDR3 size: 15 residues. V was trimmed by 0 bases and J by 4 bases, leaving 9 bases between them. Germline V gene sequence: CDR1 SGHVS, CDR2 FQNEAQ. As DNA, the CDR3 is TGTGCCAGCAGCTTAGCAGGAGGGCTCACCGGGGAGCTGTTTTTT. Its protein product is CASSLAGGLTGELFF.

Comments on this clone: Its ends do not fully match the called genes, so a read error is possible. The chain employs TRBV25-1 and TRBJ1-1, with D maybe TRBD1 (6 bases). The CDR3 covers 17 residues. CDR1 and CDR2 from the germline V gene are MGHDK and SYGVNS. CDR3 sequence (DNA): TGTGCCAGCAGCGAATTGACAGGTCCTAATTCGAACACTGAAGCTTTCTTT. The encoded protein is CASSELTGPNSNTEAFF.

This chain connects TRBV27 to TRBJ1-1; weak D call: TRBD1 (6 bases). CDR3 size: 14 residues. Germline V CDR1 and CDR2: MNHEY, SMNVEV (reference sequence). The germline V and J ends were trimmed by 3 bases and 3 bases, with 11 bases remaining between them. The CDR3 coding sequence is TGTGCCAGCAGTTTGGGGGGGCGGGACACTGAAGCTTTCTTT. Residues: CASSLGGRDTEAFF.

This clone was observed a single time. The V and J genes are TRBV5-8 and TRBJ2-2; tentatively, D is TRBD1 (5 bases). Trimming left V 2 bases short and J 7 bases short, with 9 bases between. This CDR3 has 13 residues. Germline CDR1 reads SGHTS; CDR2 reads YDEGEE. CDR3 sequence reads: CASSFYRGGELFF. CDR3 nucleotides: TGTGCCAGCAGCTTTTATAGGGGCGGGGAGCTGTTTTTT.

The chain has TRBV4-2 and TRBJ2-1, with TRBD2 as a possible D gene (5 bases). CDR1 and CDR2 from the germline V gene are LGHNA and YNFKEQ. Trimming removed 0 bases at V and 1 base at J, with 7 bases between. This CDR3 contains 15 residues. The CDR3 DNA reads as TGTGCCAGCAGCCAAGATAGCGCTTCCTACAATGAGCAGTTCTTC. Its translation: CASSQDSASYNEQFF.

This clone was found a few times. CDR3 nucleotide sequence: TGCGCCAGCAGCCAGGGACCCGGGACAAATCAGCCCCAGCATTTT. This encodes CASSQGPGTNQPQHF. The chain has TRBV4-1 and TRBJ1-5, with D perhaps matching TRBD1 (6 bases). Germline assignment: CDR1 MGHRA and CDR2 YSYEKL. CDR3 length: 15 residues. The V and J ends lost 3 bases and 4 bases respectively, with 13 bases between them.

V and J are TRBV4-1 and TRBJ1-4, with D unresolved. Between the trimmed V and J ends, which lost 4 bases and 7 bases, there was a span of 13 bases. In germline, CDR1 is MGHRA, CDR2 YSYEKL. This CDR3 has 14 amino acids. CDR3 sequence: CASSPYFTAEKLFF. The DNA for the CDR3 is TGCGCCAGCAGCCCTTATTTTACAGCTGAAAAACTGTTTTTT.

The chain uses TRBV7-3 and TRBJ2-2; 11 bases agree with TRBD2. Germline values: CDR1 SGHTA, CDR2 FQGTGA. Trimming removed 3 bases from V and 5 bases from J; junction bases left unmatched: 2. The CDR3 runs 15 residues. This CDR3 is CASSFSGRGTGELFF. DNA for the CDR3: TGTGCCAGCAGCTTTAGCGGGAGGGGAACCGGGGAGCTGTTTTTT. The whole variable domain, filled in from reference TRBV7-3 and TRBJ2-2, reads GAGVSQTPSNKVTEKGKYVELRCDPISGHTALYWYRQSLGQGPEFLIYFQGTGAADDSGLPNDRFFAVRPEGSVSTLKIQRTERGDSAVYLCASSFSGRGTGELFFGEGSRLTVL.

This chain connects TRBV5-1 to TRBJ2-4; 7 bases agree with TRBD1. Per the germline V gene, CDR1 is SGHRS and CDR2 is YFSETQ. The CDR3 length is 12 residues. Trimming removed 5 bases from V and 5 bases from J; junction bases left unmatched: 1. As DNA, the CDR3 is TGCGCCAGCAGTACAGGGGAAAACATTCAGTACTTC. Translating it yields CASSTGENIQYF.

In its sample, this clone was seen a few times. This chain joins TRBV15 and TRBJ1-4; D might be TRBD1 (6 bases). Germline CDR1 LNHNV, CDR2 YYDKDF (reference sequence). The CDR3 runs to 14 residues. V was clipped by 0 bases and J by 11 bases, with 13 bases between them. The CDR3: CATSRDFDGQKLFF. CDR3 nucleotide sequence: TGTGCCACCAGCAGAGATTTCGACGGACAGAAACTGTTTTTT.

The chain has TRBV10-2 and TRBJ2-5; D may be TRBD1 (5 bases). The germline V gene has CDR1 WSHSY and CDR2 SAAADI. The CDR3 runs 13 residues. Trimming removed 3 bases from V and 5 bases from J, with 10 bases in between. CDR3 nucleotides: TGCGCCAGCAGTGACAGGGTCGTCGAGACCCAGTACTTC. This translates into CASSDRVVETQYF.

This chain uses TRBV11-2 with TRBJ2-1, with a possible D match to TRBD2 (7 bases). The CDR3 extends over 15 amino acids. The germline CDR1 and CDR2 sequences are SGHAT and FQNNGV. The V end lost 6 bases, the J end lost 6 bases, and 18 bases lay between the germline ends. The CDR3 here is CASRVYGGQGNEQFF. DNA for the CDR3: TGTGCCAGCAGGGTGTACGGGGGGCAGGGCAATGAGCAGTTCTTC.

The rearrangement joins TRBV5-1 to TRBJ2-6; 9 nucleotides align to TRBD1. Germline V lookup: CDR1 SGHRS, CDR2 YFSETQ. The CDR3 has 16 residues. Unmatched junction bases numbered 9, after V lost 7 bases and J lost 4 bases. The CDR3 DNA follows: TGCGCCAGCCCCGGGACAGGGTGGGCCGGGGCCAACGTCCTGACTTTC. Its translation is CASPGTGWAGANVLTF.

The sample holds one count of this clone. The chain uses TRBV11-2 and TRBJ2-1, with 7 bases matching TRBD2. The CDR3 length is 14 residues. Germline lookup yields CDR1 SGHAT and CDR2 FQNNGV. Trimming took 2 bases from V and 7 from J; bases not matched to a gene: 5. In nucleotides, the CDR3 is TGTGCCAGCAGCTTATTTGGGGGGGGGAATGAGCAGTTCTTC. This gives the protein CASSLFGGGNEQFF.

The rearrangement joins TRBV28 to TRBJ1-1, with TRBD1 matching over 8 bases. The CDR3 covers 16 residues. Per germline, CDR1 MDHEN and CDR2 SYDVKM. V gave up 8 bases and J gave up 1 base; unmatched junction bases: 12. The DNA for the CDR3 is TGTGCCAGCCTCTTAAACAGGGGGAGGAGGAACACTGAAGCTTTCTTT. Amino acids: CASLLNRGRRNTEAFF.

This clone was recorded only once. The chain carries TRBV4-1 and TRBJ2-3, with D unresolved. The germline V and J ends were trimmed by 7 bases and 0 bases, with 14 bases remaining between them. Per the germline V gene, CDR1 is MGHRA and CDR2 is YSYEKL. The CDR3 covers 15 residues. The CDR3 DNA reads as TGCGCCAGCACCCAGACTGCTACTAGCACAGATACGCAGTATTTT. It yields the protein CASTQTATSTDTQYF.

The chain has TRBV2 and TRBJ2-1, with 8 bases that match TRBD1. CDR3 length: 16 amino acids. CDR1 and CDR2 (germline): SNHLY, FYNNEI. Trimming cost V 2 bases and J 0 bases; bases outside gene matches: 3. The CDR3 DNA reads TGTGCCAGCAGTGAACGGACAGGGACCTCCTACAATGAGCAGTTCTTC. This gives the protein CASSERTGTSYNEQFF.